The rows below give T cell receptor beta chains drawn from one sample of a study of shared clonotypes between healthy human individuals. Produced via immunoSEQ multiplex PCR; TCRdb's table is partial and in-frame only. Found here are roughly 2,000,000 clones, roughly 95% of them singletons; the top ten hold 1% to 1.5%. The specimen was naive CD8+ T cells sorted from blood. Every receptor here comes from a man between 18 and 29 years old in good health. CDR3s include the opening cysteine and the closing phenylalanine or tryptophan. Each record gives: V gene, J gene, CDR3 protein.

v_gene: TRBV7-9
j_gene: TRBJ2-7
CDR3aa: CASSFTSGGDYEQYF

v_gene: TRBV19
j_gene: TRBJ2-1
CDR3aa: CASSPDPAGVDLNEQFF

v_gene: TRBV4-1
j_gene: TRBJ2-1
CDR3aa: CASSQVSLAAYNEQFF

v_gene: TRBV29-1
j_gene: TRBJ2-7
CDR3aa: CSVGDSSTYEQYF

v_gene: TRBV12-1
j_gene: TRBJ1-6
CDR3aa: CASSPRTGRSPLHF

v_gene: TRBV5-4
j_gene: TRBJ2-1
CDR3aa: CASRLAGGLEQFF

v_gene: TRBV19
j_gene: TRBJ2-7
CDR3aa: CASSTGQGAHEQYF

v_gene: TRBV27
j_gene: TRBJ2-6
CDR3aa: CASSLLTSSGANVLTF

v_gene: TRBV19
j_gene: TRBJ2-3
CDR3aa: CASSMSLGLLSTDTQYF

v_gene: TRBV11-1
j_gene: TRBJ2-3
CDR3aa: CASRPRDRGIDTQYF

v_gene: TRBV4-1
j_gene: TRBJ2-5
CDR3aa: CASSRTPGPQETQYF

v_gene: TRBV30
j_gene: TRBJ2-5
CDR3aa: CAFGFGLAEETQYF

v_gene: TRBV27
j_gene: TRBJ2-1
CDR3aa: CASSLYGADNEQFF

v_gene: TRBV27
j_gene: TRBJ2-5
CDR3aa: CASSILAGQETQYF

v_gene: TRBV7-9
j_gene: TRBJ2-7
CDR3aa: CASSSQLGQGNPYEQYF

v_gene: TRBV6-6
j_gene: TRBJ2-5
CDR3aa: CASSFTGYQETQYF

v_gene: TRBV6-5
j_gene: TRBJ1-2
CDR3aa: CASSYFTETGLGYTF

v_gene: TRBV7-9
j_gene: TRBJ1-1
CDR3aa: CASSLGRGEAFF

v_gene: TRBV4-1
j_gene: TRBJ1-1
CDR3aa: CASSQGAPQSTEAFF

v_gene: TRBV6-5
j_gene: TRBJ1-3
CDR3aa: CASRAGLTGNTIYF

v_gene: TRBV7-9
j_gene: TRBJ2-1
CDR3aa: CASSQIGTPDNEQFF

v_gene: TRBV5-8
j_gene: TRBJ2-7
CDR3aa: CASSGTFGTGEHEQYF

v_gene: TRBV7-2
j_gene: TRBJ1-2
CDR3aa: CASSIPGDGYGYTF

v_gene: TRBV5-5
j_gene: TRBJ1-1
CDR3aa: CASSLWDRGPEAFF

v_gene: TRBV9
j_gene: TRBJ1-6
CDR3aa: CASSLSDEASPLHF

v_gene: TRBV10-2
j_gene: TRBJ2-7
CDR3aa: CASSESPGPYEQYF

v_gene: TRBV7-9
j_gene: TRBJ2-1
CDR3aa: CASSPPSYNYNEQFF

v_gene: TRBV7-9
j_gene: TRBJ2-7
CDR3aa: CASSLKQGGEQYF

v_gene: TRBV4-1
j_gene: TRBJ1-1
CDR3aa: CASSQAQGATEAFF

v_gene: TRBV2
j_gene: TRBJ2-7
CDR3aa: CASSRDEQYF

v_gene: TRBV6-5
j_gene: TRBJ2-2
CDR3aa: CASSYGVVGELFF

v_gene: TRBV27
j_gene: TRBJ2-1
CDR3aa: CASSLLTGGSYNEQFF

v_gene: TRBV7-9
j_gene: TRBJ2-5
CDR3aa: CASSLPVEETQYF

v_gene: TRBV7-6
j_gene: TRBJ1-1
CDR3aa: CASSLDGSSNTEAFF

v_gene: TRBV6-5
j_gene: TRBJ1-2
CDR3aa: CASSYAGQGLYGYTF

v_gene: TRBV9
j_gene: TRBJ2-5
CDR3aa: CASSFLGTSGGQETQYF

v_gene: TRBV13
j_gene: TRBJ1-1
CDR3aa: CASSASGSEAFF

v_gene: TRBV29-1
j_gene: TRBJ2-7
CDR3aa: CSVGLTAYEQYF

v_gene: TRBV6-1
j_gene: TRBJ1-2
CDR3aa: CASSGGGGYTF

v_gene: TRBV10-3
j_gene: TRBJ2-7
CDR3aa: CAISEDQAYEQYF